This TCR beta chain was profiled in a study of neurological immune-mediated disorders. Regarding the study as a whole: The most TCR clonal expansion was seen in HTLV-1-associated myelopathy, and the least was seen in multiple sclerosis, which fell below healthy controls.

This clonotype was observed at least ten times. What it binds is unknown. Synthesis of cDNA was carried out by template-switch 5'RACE. The reaction used 10-nucleotide random UMIs. TCRdb called the 5' RACE reads again in MiXCR, with one record for every CDR3 protein. The data show about 46,000 distinct CDR3 sequences, around a tenth seen once. The study built unsorted libraries from 2 million PBMCs kept at -80 C. The germline V gene encodes CDR1 DFQATT and CDR2 SNEGSKA (reference sequence). CDR3 length: 17 residues. The V end lost 1 base, the J end lost 3 bases, and 21 bases lay between the germline ends.

The sample was PBMCs. The rearrangement joins TRBV20-1 to TRBJ2-5; a weak D match, TRBD2 (5 bases). The sequence derives from a man in his 70s with HTLV-1-associated myelopathy (HAM/TSP). The CDR3 region is CSARAHYLTLVEETQYF. As DNA, the CDR3 is TGCAGTGCTAGAGCCCATTATTTGACACTAGTGGAAGAGACCCAGTACTTC.